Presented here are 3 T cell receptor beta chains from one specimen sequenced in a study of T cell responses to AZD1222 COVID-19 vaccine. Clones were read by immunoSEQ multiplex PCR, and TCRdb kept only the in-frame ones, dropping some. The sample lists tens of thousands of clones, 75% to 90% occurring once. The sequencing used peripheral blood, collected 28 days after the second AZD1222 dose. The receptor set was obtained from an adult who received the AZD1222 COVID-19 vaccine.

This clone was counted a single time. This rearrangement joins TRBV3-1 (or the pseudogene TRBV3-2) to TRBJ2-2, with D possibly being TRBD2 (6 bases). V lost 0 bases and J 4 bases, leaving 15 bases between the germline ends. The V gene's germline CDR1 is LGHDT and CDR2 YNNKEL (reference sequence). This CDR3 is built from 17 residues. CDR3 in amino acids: CASSQEGRGIRTGELFF. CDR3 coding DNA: TGTGCCAGCAGCCAAGAGGGTCGGGGGATTCGCACCGGGGAGCTGTTTTTT.

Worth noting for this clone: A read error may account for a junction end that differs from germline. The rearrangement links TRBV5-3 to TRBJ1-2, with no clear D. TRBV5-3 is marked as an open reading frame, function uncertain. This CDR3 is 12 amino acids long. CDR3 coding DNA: TGTGCCAGAAGCTTGAGTCGGGCAGGCTGCACCTTC. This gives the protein CARSLSRAGCTF.

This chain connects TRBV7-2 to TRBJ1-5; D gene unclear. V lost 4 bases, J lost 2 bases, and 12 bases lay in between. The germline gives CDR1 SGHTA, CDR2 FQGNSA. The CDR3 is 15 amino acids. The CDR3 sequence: CASSYAPSGNQPQHF. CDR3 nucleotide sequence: TGTGCCAGCAGCTATGCACCCTCGGGCAATCAGCCCCAGCATTTT.